One T cell receptor (beta chain) is described in this entry. Scientists made TCR beta cDNA using 5'RACE template switching with UMIs. TCRdb re-called the 5' RACE reads and shows each CDR3 protein once, DNA omitted. In total, the table holds 400,000 to 500,000 distinct CDR3 sequences. This sample was taken from a study of T cells expressing NK-cell markers. This CDR3 is built from 13 residues. CDR1 and CDR2 from the germline V gene are SQVTM and ANQGSEA. The receptor's source is a woman aged 18 to 69 in good health. The J gene is TRBJ1-3, the V gene TRBV29-1; TCRdb's D gene call, TRBD1, goes unchecked for lack of DNA. The sample comprised blood T cells: a sorted CD56 or NKG2C T cell subset, CD4+ or CD8+ T cells, or bulk PBMC T cells (not recorded which). CDR3 residues: CSVELSSGNTIYF.